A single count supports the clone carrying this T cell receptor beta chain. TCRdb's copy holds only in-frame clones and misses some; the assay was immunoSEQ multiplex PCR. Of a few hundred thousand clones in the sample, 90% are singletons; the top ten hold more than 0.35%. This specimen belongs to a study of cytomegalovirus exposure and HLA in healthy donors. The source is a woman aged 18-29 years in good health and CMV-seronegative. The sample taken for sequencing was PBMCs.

This CDR3 reads CASSPAQRGGPDTQYF. CDR3 sequence (DNA): TGTGCCAGCTCACCAGCGCAGCGGGGGGGCCCAGATACGCAGTATTTT. The chain recombines TRBV18 with TRBJ2-3; 10 positions agree with TRBD2. Germline V CDR1 and CDR2: KGHSH, LQKENI. This CDR3 contains 16 residues. J gave up 4 bases and V 2 bases, and 6 bases lay outside the gene matches.